A selection of T cell receptor beta chains follows, all from one sample in a study of blood T cell repertoires in COVID-19. Profiled with immunoSEQ multiplex PCR; TCRdb holds only in-frame clones, not every one. The table lists approximately 170,000 clones, 86% of them singletons. The sequenced sample was peripheral blood. The receptor source for this set is a man aged 70-80 years with acute or convalescent COVID-19. Each CDR3 is given with its conserved first and last residue. The D gene is left open where the match is weak.

TRBV5-1	TRBJ1-3	TRBD1	CASSSGTAGNTIYF	TGCGCCAGCAGCTCGGGGACAGCTGGAAACACCATATATTTT
TRBV18	TRBJ1-5	TRBD1	CASSSRTGSYSNQPQHF	TGTGCCAGCTCATCGAGGACAGGTTCTTATAGCAATCAGCCCCAGCATTTT
TRBV6-1	TRBJ1-1	.	CASSDPGVGTEAFF	TGTGCCAGCAGTGATCCAGGGGTCGGGACTGAAGCTTTCTTT
TRBV5-1	TRBJ1-5	.	CASSPGTSNQPQHF	TGCGCCAGCAGCCCTGGGACAAGCAATCAGCCCCAGCATTTT
TRBV18	TRBJ1-1	TRBD1	CASSPGTDNEAFF	TGTGCCAGCTCACCAGGGACAGATAATGAAGCTTTCTTT
TRBV12-5	TRBJ2-1	.	CASGLVGGSEQFF	TGTGCTAGTGGTTTGGTAGGGGGATCTGAGCAGTTCTTC
TRBV15	TRBJ1-5	TRBD1	CATSRDKGAGSNQPQHF	TGTGCCACCAGCAGAGATAAGGGGGCGGGAAGCAATCAGCCCCAGCATTTT
TRBV30	TRBJ2-7	TRBD2	CAWRSFSGRASAYEQYF	TGTGCCTGGAGGTCCTTCAGCGGGAGGGCCTCTGCCTACGAGCAGTACTTC
TRBV10-3	TRBJ2-3	TRBD2	CAISEVTSGLTDTQYF	TGTGCCATCAGTGAGGTTACTAGCGGGCTCACAGATACGCAGTATTTT
TRBV5-1	TRBJ2-2	TRBD1	CASSFIPGQGEDGELFF	TGCGCCAGCAGCTTCATCCCGGGACAGGGTGAGGACGGGGAGCTGTTTTTT
TRBV4-1	TRBJ2-1	TRBD2	CASSHPWGGQFF	TGCGCCAGCAGCCACCCTTGGGGGGGGCAGTTCTTC